This entry is about one T cell receptor (beta chain). Its antigen is not known. These data are taken from a study of spatial heterogeneity in lung cancer. Time point described: sample taken at primary tumor resection. Whole RNA was taken from tumor, nontumor lung or frozen PBMC; it was then sequenced unsorted. Whole-study results and caveats: Ubiquitous expanded tumor TCRs were observed in blood more at resection than follow-up.

The CDR3 covers 12 residues. V was clipped by 4 bases and J by 8 bases, with 9 bases between them. Per germline, CDR1 MNHEY and CDR2 SMNVEV (reference sequence). TCRdb re-derived calls from the 5' RACE reads in MiXCR, one entry per CDR3 protein. The sample lists about 86,000 distinct CDR3 sequences, 10% to 15% seen once, with 3.5% to 5.5% in the top ten. V is TRBV27 and J is TRBJ2-1; no clear D gene. The source material was PBMCs, sampled at surgery. This clonotype originated in a male donor with early-stage non-small cell lung cancer. The CDR3 coding sequence is TGTGCCAGCAGTTCATCGTGGGATGAGCAGTTCTTC. As protein: CASSSSWDEQFF.